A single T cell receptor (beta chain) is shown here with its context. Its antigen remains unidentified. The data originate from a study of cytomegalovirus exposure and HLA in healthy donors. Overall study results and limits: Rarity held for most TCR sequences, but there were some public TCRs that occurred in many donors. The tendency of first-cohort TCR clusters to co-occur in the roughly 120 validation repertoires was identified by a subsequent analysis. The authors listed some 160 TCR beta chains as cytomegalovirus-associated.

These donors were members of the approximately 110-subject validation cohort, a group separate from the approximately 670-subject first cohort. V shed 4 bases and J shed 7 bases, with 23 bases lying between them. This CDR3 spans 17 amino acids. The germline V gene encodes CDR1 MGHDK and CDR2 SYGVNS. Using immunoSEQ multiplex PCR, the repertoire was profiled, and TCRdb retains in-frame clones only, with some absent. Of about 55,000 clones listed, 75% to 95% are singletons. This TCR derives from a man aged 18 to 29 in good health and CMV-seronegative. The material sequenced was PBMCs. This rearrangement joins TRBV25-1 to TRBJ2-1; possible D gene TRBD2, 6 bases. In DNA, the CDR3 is TGTGCCAGCAGTGGTAGCGGAAATCTCATTCTAGCGAATGAGCAGTTCTTC. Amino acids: CASSGSGNLILANEQFF.